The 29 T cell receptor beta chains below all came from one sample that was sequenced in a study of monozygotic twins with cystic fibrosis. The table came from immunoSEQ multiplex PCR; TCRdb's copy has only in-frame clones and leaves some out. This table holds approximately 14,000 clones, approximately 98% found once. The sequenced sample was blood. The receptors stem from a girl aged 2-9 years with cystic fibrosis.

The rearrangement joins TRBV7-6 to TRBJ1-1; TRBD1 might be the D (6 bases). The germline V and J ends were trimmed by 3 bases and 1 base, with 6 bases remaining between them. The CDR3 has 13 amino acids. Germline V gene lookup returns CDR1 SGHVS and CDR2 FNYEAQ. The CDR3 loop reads CASSLGQNTEAFF. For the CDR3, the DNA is TGTGCCAGCAGCTTGGGACAGAACACTGAAGCTTTCTTT. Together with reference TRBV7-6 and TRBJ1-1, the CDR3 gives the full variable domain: GAGVSQSPRYKVTKRGQDVALRCDPISGHVSLYWYRQALGQGPEFLTYFNYEAQQDKSGLPNDRFSAERPEGSISTLTIQRTEQRDSAMYRCASSLGQNTEAFFGQGTRLTVV.

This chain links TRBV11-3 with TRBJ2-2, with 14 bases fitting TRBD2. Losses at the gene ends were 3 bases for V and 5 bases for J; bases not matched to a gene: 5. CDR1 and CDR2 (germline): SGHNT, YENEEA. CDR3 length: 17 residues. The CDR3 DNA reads TGTGCCAGCAGCTTGGGACGGACTAGCGGGAGGACCGGGGAGCTGTTTTTT. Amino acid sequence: CASSLGRTSGRTGELFF.

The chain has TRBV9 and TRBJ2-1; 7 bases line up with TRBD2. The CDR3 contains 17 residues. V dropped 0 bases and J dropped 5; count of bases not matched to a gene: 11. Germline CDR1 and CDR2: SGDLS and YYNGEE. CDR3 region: CASSVELRREWHNEQFF. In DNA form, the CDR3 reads TGTGCCAGCAGCGTAGAGTTAAGGCGGGAGTGGCACAATGAGCAGTTCTTC.

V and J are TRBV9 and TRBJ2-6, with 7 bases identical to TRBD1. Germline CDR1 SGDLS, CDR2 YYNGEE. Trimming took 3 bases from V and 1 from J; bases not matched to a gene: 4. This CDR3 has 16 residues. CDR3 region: CASSGTGVSGANVLTF. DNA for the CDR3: TGTGCCAGCAGCGGGACAGGAGTTTCTGGGGCCAACGTCCTGACTTTC.

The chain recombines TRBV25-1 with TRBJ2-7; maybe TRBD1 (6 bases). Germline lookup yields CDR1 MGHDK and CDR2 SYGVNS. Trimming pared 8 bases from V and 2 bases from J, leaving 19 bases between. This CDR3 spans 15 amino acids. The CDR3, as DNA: TGTGCCAGCGACTCCACAGGGCTGGGACCCTACGAGCAGTACTTC. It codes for CASDSTGLGPYEQYF.

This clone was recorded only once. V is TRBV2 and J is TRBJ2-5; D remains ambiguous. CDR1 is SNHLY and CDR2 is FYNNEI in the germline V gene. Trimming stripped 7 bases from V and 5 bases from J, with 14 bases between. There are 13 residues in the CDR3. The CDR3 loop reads CASMREFSETQYF. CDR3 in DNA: TGTGCCAGCATGCGAGAATTCAGTGAGACCCAGTACTTC. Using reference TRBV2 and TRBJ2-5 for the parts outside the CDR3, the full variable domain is EPEVTQTPSHQVTQMGQEVILRCVPISNHLYFYWYRQILGQKVEFLVSFYNNEISEKSEIFDDQFSVERPDGSNFTLKIRSTKLEDSAMYFCASMREFSETQYFGPGTRLLVL.

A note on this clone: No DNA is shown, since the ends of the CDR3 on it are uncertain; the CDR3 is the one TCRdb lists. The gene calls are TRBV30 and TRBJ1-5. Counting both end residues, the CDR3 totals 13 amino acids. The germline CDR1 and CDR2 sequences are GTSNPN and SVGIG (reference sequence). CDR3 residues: CAWSVADGAERHF.

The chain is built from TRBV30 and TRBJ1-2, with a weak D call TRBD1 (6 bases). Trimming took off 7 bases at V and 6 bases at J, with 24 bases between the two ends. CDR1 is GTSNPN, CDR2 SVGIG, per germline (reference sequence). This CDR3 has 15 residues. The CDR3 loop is CASPRVGPRGDGYTF. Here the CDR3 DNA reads TGTGCCTCACCACGAGTAGGACCCAGGGGAGATGGCTACACCTTC.

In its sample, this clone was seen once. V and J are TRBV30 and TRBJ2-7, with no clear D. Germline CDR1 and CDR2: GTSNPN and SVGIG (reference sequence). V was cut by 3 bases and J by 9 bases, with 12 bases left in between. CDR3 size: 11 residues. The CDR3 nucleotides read TGTGCCTGGAGCCTCGAAGGCGGGCAGTACTTC. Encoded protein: CAWSLEGGQYF. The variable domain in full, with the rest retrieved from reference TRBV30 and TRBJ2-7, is SQTIHQWPATLVQPVGSPLSLECTVEGTSNPNLYWYRQAAGRGLQLLFYSVGIGQISSEVPQNLSASRPQDRQFILSSKKLLLSDSGFYLCAWSLEGGQYFGPGTRLTVT.

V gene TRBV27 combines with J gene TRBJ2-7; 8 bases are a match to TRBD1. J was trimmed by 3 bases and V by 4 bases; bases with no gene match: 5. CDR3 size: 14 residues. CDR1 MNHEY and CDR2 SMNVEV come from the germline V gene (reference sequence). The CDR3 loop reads CASSWTGNLYEQYF. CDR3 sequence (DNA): TGTGCCAGCAGTTGGACAGGGAACCTCTACGAGCAGTACTTC.

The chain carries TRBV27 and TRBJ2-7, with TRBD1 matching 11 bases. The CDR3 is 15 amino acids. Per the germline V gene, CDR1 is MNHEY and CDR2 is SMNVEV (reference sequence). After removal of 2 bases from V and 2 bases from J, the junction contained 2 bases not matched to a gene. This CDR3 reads CASSLEGQGAYEQYF. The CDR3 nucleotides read TGTGCCAGCAGTTTAGAGGGACAGGGGGCCTACGAGCAGTACTTC.

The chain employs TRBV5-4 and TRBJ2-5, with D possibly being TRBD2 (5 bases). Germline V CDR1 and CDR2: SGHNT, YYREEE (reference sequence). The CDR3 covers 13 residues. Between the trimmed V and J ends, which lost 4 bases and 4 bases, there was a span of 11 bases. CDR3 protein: CASSPTNAETQYF. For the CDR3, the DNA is TGTGCCAGCAGCCCGACTAACGCAGAGACCCAGTACTTC.

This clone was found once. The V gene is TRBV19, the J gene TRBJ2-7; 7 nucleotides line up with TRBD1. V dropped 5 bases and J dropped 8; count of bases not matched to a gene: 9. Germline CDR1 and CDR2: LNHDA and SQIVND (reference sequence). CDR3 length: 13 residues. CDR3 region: CASSSNTGVKQYF. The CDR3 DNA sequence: TGTGCCAGTAGTTCAAATACAGGGGTTAAGCAGTACTTC.

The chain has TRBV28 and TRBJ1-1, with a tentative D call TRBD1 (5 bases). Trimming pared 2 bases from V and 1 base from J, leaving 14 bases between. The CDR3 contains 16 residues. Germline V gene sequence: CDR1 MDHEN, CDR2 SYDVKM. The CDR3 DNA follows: TGTGCCAGCAGTTTAGGAGTGGCAGGGTGGAACACTGAAGCTTTCTTT. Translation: CASSLGVAGWNTEAFF. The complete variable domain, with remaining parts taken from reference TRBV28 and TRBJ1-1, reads DVKVTQSSRYLVKRTGEKVFLECVQDMDHENMFWYRQDPGLGLRLIYFSYDVKMKEKGDIPEGYSVSREKKERFSLILESASTNQTSMYLCASSLGVAGWNTEAFFGQGTRLTVV.

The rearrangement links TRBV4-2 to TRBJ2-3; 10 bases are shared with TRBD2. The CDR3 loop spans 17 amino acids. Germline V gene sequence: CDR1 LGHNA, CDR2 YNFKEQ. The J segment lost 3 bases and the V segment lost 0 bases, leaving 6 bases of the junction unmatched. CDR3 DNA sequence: TGTGCCAGCAGCCAAGATACGCTAGCGGGAGAGACAGATACGCAGTATTTT. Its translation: CASSQDTLAGETDTQYF.

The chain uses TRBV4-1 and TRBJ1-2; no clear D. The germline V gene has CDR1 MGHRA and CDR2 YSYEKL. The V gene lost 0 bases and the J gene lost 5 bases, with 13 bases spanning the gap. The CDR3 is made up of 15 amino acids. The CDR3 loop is CASSQESALEYGYTF. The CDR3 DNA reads TGCGCCAGCAGCCAAGAGTCAGCGCTTGAGTATGGCTACACCTTC.

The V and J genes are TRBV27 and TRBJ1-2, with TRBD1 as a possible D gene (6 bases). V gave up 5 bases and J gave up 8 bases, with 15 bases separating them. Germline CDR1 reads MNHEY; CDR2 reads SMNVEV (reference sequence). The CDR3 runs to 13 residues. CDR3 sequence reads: CASSGVGGAGYTF. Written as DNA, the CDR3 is TGTGCCAGCAGTGGTGTGGGGGGCGCGGGCTACACCTTC.

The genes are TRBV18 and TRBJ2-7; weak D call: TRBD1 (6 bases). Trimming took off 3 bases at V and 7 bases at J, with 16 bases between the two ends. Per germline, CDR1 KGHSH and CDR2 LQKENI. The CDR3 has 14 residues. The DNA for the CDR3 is TGTGCCAGCTCACCGAGAGGGGGAGCGAGGGAGCAGTACTTC. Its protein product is CASSPRGGAREQYF.

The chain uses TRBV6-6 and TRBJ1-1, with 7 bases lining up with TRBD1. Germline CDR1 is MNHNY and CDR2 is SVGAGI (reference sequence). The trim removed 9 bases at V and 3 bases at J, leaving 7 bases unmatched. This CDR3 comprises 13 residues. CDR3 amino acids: CASSGGGHTEAFF. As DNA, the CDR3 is TGTGCCAGTTCAGGGGGAGGGCACACTGAAGCTTTCTTT.

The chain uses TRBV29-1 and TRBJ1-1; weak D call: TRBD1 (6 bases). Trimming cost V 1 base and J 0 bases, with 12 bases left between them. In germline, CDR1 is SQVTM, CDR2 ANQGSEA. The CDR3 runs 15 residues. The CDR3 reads CSVEAGVLMNTEAFF. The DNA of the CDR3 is TGCAGCGTTGAAGCAGGGGTACTGATGAACACTGAAGCTTTCTTT.

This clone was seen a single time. CDR3 sequence (DNA): TGTGCCAGCAGTTTGACAGGGCTGGGACAAGAGACCCAGTACTTC. Translation gives CASSLTGLGQETQYF. This chain uses TRBV7-7 with TRBJ2-5, with 7 nucleotides matching TRBD1. CDR1 is SSHAT and CDR2 is FNYEAQ in the germline V gene (reference sequence). Trimming cost V 6 bases and J 2 bases; bases outside gene matches: 9. CDR3 size: 15 residues.

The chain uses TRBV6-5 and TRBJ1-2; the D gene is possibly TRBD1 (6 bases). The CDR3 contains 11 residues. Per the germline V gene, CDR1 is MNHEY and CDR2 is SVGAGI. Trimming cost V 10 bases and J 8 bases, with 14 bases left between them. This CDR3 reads CATRGLSGYTF. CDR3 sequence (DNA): TGTGCCACAAGGGGGTTGTCGGGCTACACCTTC.

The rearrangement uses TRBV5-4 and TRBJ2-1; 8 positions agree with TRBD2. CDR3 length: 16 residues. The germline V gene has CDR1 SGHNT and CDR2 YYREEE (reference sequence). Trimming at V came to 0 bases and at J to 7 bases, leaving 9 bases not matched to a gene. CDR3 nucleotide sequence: TGTGCCAGCAGCTTGGCGGGAGGGCCAATTTGGAATGAGCAGTTCTTC. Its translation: CASSLAGGPIWNEQFF. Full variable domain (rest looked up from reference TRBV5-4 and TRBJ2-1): ETGVTQSPTHLIKTRGQQVTLRCSSQSGHNTVSWYQQALGQGPQFIFQYYREEENGRGNFPPRFSGLQFPNYSSELNVNALELDDSALYLCASSLAGGPIWNEQFFGPGTRLTVL.

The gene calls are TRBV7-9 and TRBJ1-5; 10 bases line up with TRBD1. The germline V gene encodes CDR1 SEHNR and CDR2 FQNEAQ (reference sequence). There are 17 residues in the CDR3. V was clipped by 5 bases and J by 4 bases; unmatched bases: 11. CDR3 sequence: CASSPTGGTGVNQPQHF. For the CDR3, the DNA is TGTGCCAGCAGCCCGACTGGAGGGACAGGGGTTAATCAGCCCCAGCATTTT.

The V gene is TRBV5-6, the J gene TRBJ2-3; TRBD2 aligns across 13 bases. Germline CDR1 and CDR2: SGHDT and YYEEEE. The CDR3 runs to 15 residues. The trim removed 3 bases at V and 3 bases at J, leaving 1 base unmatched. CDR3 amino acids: CASSSGLAGTDTQYF. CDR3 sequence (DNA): TGTGCCAGCAGCTCGGGACTAGCGGGAACAGATACGCAGTATTTT.

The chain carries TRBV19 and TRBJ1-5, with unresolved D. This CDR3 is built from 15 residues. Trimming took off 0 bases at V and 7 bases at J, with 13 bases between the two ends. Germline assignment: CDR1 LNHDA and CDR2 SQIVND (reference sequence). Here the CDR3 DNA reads TGTGCCAGTAGTATAGATCGGGAGGGCTACCAGCCCCAGCATTTT. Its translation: CASSIDREGYQPQHF.

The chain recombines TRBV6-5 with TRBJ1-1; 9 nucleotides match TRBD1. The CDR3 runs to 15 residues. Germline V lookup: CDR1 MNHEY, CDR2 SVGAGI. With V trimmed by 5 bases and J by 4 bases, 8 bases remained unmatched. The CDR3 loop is CASSAGTGRGTEAFF. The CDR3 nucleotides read TGTGCCAGCAGTGCCGGGACAGGGAGGGGCACTGAAGCTTTCTTT.

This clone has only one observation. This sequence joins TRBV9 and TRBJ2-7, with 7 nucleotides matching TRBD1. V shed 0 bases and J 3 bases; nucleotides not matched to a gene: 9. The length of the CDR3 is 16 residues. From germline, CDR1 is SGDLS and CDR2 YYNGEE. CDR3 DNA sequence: TGTGCCAGCAGCGTAGATGGACAGGCCAACCTCTACGAGCAGTACTTC. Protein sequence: CASSVDGQANLYEQYF. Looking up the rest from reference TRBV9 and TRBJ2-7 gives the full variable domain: DSGVTQTPKHLITATGQRVTLRCSPRSGDLSVYWYQQSLDQGLQFLIQYYNGEERAKGNILERFSAQQFPDLHSELNLSSLELGDSALYFCASSVDGQANLYEQYFGPGTRLTVT.

This chain's CDR3 is CASSFSAGGLYEQYF. The CDR3, as DNA: TGTGCCAGCAGTTTCTCGGCAGGGGGTTTGTACGAGCAGTACTTC. V usage is TRBV27 and J usage is TRBJ2-7; 7 bases agree with TRBD1. This CDR3 region has 15 residues. Germline V gene sequence: CDR1 MNHEY, CDR2 SMNVEV (reference sequence). V gave up 3 bases and J gave up 4 bases; unmatched junction bases: 9.